Following are 23 T cell receptor beta chains from one sample sequenced in a study of cytomegalovirus exposure and HLA in healthy donors. PCR amplification relied on 60 Vbeta primers (plus 13 Jbeta primers). Here immunoSEQ multiplex PCR was the method, and the copy in TCRdb shows in-frame clones only, minus some. The sample table sets out under 90,000 clones. Material for sequencing was PBMCs. The origin of the receptors is a man over 45 in good health and CMV-seropositive.

The V and J genes are TRBV5-1 and TRBJ1-2; perhaps TRBD1 as D (6 bases). The CDR3 runs 13 residues. Germline assignment: CDR1 SGHRS and CDR2 YFSETQ. V was clipped by 0 bases and J by 3 bases, with 6 bases between them. The CDR3 loop reads CASSLEGDYGYTF. The DNA of the CDR3 is TGCGCCAGCAGCTTGGAGGGGGACTATGGCTACACCTTC.

The genes are TRBV5-1 and TRBJ2-6, with TRBD1 as a possible D gene (5 bases). V was cut by 6 bases and J by 4 bases, with 14 bases left in between. From germline, CDR1 is SGHRS and CDR2 YFSETQ. The CDR3 has 15 amino acids. CDR3 protein: CASTTVPRGANVLTF. Here the CDR3 DNA reads TGCGCCAGCACGACAGTTCCAAGAGGGGCCAACGTCCTGACTTTC. The full variable domain, completed using reference TRBV5-1 and TRBJ2-6, is KAGVTQTPRYLIKTRGQQVTLSCSPISGHRSVSWYQQTPGQGLQFLFEYFSETQRNKGNFPGRFSGRQFSNSRSEMNVSTLELGDSALYLCASTTVPRGANVLTFGAGSRLTVL.

The chain couples TRBV27 to TRBJ1-4; 7 bases map to TRBD1. Germline V gene data show CDR1 as MNHEY and CDR2 as SMNVEV (reference sequence). This CDR3 is 16 amino acids long. The ends lost 5 bases at V and 2 bases at J; junction bases unmatched: 8. The CDR3 region is CASSASWDSTNEKLFF. As DNA, the CDR3 is TGTGCCAGCAGTGCCTCTTGGGACAGCACTAATGAAAAACTGTTTTTT.

This chain uses TRBV6-5 with TRBJ2-1; TRBD2 matches 7 bases. CDR1 MNHEY and CDR2 SVGAGI come from the germline V gene. J lost 2 bases, V lost 4 bases, and 8 bases had no gene match. The CDR3 contains 16 residues. CDR3 region: CASSSLLAAPYNEQFF. CDR3 DNA: TGTGCCAGCAGTTCCTTGCTAGCGGCCCCCTACAATGAGCAGTTCTTC.

The V and J genes are TRBV30 and TRBJ1-5; D might be TRBD1 (5 bases). Trimming took 4 bases from V and 3 from J, leaving 13 bases between them. The germline V gene encodes CDR1 GTSNPN and CDR2 SVGIG (reference sequence). CDR3 size: 14 residues. The CDR3 DNA reads as TGTGCCTGGAACCGTGGGGGGTTCAATCAGCCCCAGCATTTT. It codes for CAWNRGGFNQPQHF.

V is TRBV2 and J is TRBJ1-1; tentative D call: TRBD1 (5 bases). The CDR3 runs 12 residues. CDR1 is SNHLY and CDR2 is FYNNEI in the germline V gene. V was trimmed by 8 bases and J by 1 base, leaving 8 bases between them. CDR3 region: CASQTANTEAFF. DNA for the CDR3: TGTGCCAGCCAGACAGCGAACACTGAAGCTTTCTTT.

The V gene is TRBV27, the J gene TRBJ2-3; D ambiguous. Trimming removed 8 bases from V and 2 bases from J, with 5 bases in between. Germline CDR1 MNHEY, CDR2 SMNVEV (reference sequence). The length of the CDR3 is 11 residues. CDR3 region: CASGPTDTQYF. The CDR3 DNA follows: TGTGCCAGCGGCCCCACAGATACGCAGTATTTT.

The gene calls are TRBV28 and TRBJ2-7; D is perhaps TRBD2 (7 bases). Germline V gives CDR1 MDHEN, CDR2 SYDVKM. The CDR3 totals 17 residues. Trimming pared 6 bases from V and 5 bases from J, leaving 26 bases between. DNA for the CDR3: TGTGCCAGCAGGCCGGGGGCTTCCTCGGGAGGTTGGGACGAGCAGTACTTC. It encodes CASRPGASSGGWDEQYF.

The chain employs TRBV27 and TRBJ1-5; D is uncertain. V lost 2 bases, J lost 3 bases, and 11 bases lay in between. CDR1 and CDR2 (germline): MNHEY, SMNVEV (reference sequence). The CDR3 runs to 15 residues. CDR3: CASSLSRNNNQPQHF. The CDR3 coding sequence is TGTGCCAGCAGTTTAAGCAGGAACAACAATCAGCCCCAGCATTTT.

The chain combines TRBV15 with TRBJ2-5; 7 bases are shared with TRBD2. Germline V gene sequence: CDR1 LNHNV, CDR2 YYDKDF (reference sequence). This CDR3 contains 15 residues. J gave up 5 bases and V 3 bases, and 9 bases lay outside the gene matches. The CDR3 region is CATSRVKTGRETQYF. In DNA form, the CDR3 reads TGTGCCACCAGCAGGGTAAAGACCGGGAGGGAGACCCAGTACTTC.

This chain links TRBV5-6 with TRBJ2-3; possible D gene TRBD1, 6 bases. V lost 1 base, J lost 3 bases, and 12 bases lay in between. From germline, CDR1 is SGHDT and CDR2 YYEEEE. The CDR3 covers 15 residues. The CDR3 sequence is CASSLRPGVTDTQYF. The DNA of the CDR3 is TGTGCCAGCAGCTTGAGACCAGGGGTGACAGATACGCAGTATTTT.

The V and J genes are TRBV7-2 and TRBJ2-2, with a weak D call TRBD1 (5 bases). V lost 1 base and J lost 5, with 11 bases in between. The CDR3 extends over 15 amino acids. Germline assignment: CDR1 SGHTA and CDR2 FQGNSA. The CDR3, as DNA: TGTGCCAGCAGCTTAGGACCTAAGGGGACCGGGGAGCTGTTTTTT. It codes for CASSLGPKGTGELFF.

Frequency places this clone as medium-sized. This chain joins TRBV5-4 and TRBJ1-1, with 7 bases identical to TRBD1. Germline values: CDR1 SGHNT, CDR2 YYREEE (reference sequence). The CDR3 has 14 amino acids. V lost 4 bases, J lost 4 bases, and 7 bases stayed unmatched. CDR3 amino acids: CASSREGGITEAFF. In DNA form, the CDR3 reads TGTGCCAGCAGCCGAGAAGGGGGCATCACTGAAGCTTTCTTT.

The chain couples TRBV4-1 to TRBJ2-5, with TRBD2 identical over 11 bases. CDR1 MGHRA and CDR2 YSYEKL come from the germline V gene. V lost 4 bases, J lost 0 bases, and 4 bases stayed unmatched. This CDR3 has 16 amino acids. The CDR3 sequence: CASSLRLAGNQETQYF. As DNA, the CDR3 is TGCGCCAGCAGCCTAAGACTAGCGGGGAACCAAGAGACCCAGTACTTC.

V is TRBV9 and J is TRBJ2-7; 7 nucleotides match TRBD2. After removal of 4 bases from V and 6 bases from J, the junction contained 10 bases not matched to a gene. CDR1 is SGDLS, CDR2 YYNGEE, per germline. This CDR3 is 14 amino acids long. CDR3 nucleotides: TGTGCCAGCAGCAAGGGACTTGCGGGAGTCGAGCAGTACTTC. It is translated as CASSKGLAGVEQYF.

This sequence joins TRBV7-8 and TRBJ2-7, with D possibly matching TRBD2 (6 bases). Between the trimmed V and J ends, which lost 1 base and 2 bases, there was a span of 15 bases. Germline V gives CDR1 SGHVS, CDR2 FQNEAQ. The CDR3 length is 16 residues. As DNA, the CDR3 is TGTGCCAGCAGCTTAGTTCCTGCGCGGGACCCCTACGAGCAGTACGTC. Translation gives CASSLVPARDPYEQYV.

The chain is built from TRBV6-6 and TRBJ2-7; the match to TRBD1 covers 7 bases. This CDR3 region has 13 residues. Germline V gives CDR1 MNHNY, CDR2 SVGAGI (reference sequence). V was pared by 6 bases and J by 1 base, with 3 bases of the junction left unmatched. The CDR3 DNA reads as TGTGCCAGCAGGGCAGGGGGATCCTACGAGCAGTACTTC. Residues: CASRAGGSYEQYF.

Turning to this clone: Other DNA sequences within the sample encode an identical CDR3. The V call is TRBV10-1, the J call TRBJ2-3; D is ambiguous. Germline V CDR1 and CDR2: WNHNN, SYGVQD (reference sequence). This CDR3 region has 13 residues. V was cut by 3 bases and J by 1 base, with 5 bases left in between. CDR3 loop: CASSESGTDTQYF. The CDR3 DNA follows: TGCGCCAGCAGTGAATCGGGCACAGATACGCAGTATTTT.

The chain combines TRBV29-1 with TRBJ2-3; D is possibly TRBD2 (6 bases). In germline, CDR1 is SQVTM, CDR2 ANQGSEA. Trimming cost V 8 bases and J 3 bases, with 15 bases left between them. The CDR3 extends over 13 amino acids. CDR3 nucleotides: TGCAGCATCGTCGGGGGAAGGACAGATACGCAGTATTTT. Amino acid sequence: CSIVGGRTDTQYF.

V is TRBV15 and J is TRBJ1-5; TRBD1 aligns across 7 bases. The CDR3 is 12 residues long. Trimming cost V 8 bases and J 2 bases; bases outside gene matches: 0. The germline gives CDR1 LNHNV, CDR2 YYDKDF (reference sequence). This CDR3 reads CATGQGNQPQHF. In DNA form, the CDR3 reads TGTGCCACCGGACAGGGCAATCAGCCCCAGCATTTT.

V is TRBV21-1 and J is TRBJ1-1. TRBV21-1 counts as a pseudogene. CDR3 length equals 10 residues. For the CDR3, the DNA is TGTGCCAGCAGCGATGGGGAGGCTTTCTTT. It is translated as CASSDGEAFF.

The rearrangement joins TRBV5-4 to TRBJ2-2; 9 positions agree with TRBD2. In germline, CDR1 is SGHNT, CDR2 YYREEE (reference sequence). This CDR3 has 15 residues. V lost 4 bases and J lost 7; bases outside the gene matches: 8. CDR3 sequence reads: CASSLGLANGGELFF. CDR3 bases: TGTGCCAGCAGCCTCGGACTAGCGAACGGCGGGGAGCTGTTTTTT.

Concerning this clone itself: Other nucleotide sequences from this sample produce the same CDR3. V usage is TRBV29-1 and J usage is TRBJ2-1; 13 bases agree with TRBD2. Trimming took 4 bases from V and 6 from J; bases not matched to a gene: 0. CDR3 length equals 13 residues. Germline lookup yields CDR1 SQVTM and CDR2 ANQGSEA. The CDR3, as DNA: TGCAGCGTTGGACTAGCGGGAGGCAATGAGCAGTTCTTC. Translating gives CSVGLAGGNEQFF.